The 18 T cell receptor beta chains reported below all come from one sample, sequenced in a study of cytomegalovirus exposure and HLA in healthy donors (dated by TCRdb to the late 2010s). Preparation of the library involved the immunoSEQ multiplex PCR assay. TCRdb mirrors the immuneACCESS table, restricted to in-frame sequences. Some clones are absent from its copies; in checked studies, under half trace to an unresolved V gene, and the reason for the others is unknown. Present in this sample are hundreds of thousands of clones, 80% to 85% of which were seen just once. The ten largest clonotypes hold roughly an eighth of the sample. Material for sequencing was PBMCs. The receptors stem from a woman aged 25 to 45 in good health and CMV-seropositive.

The chain carries TRBV28 and TRBJ2-7; a weak D match, TRBD1 (5 bases). CDR3 length: 12 amino acids. CDR1 is MDHEN and CDR2 is SYDVKM in the germline V gene. Trimming shortened V by 1 base and J by 9 bases, and 10 bases separated the two germline ends. CDR3: CASSLSGSRQYF. The CDR3, as DNA: TGTGCCAGCAGTTTATCAGGGTCGCGGCAGTACTTC.

The J gene is TRBJ1-2, the V gene TRBV6-5; the match to TRBD1 covers 7 bases. The V and J ends lost 6 bases and 6 bases, in that order; junction bases with no gene match: 4. Germline values: CDR1 MNHEY, CDR2 SVGAGI. This CDR3 has 12 residues. The CDR3 here is CASSSTGDGYTF. CDR3 sequence (DNA): TGTGCCAGCAGCTCCACAGGGGATGGCTACACCTTC.

The rearrangement links TRBV25-1 to TRBJ1-2; perhaps TRBD1 as D (5 bases). Germline values: CDR1 MGHDK, CDR2 SYGVNS. The V end lost 7 bases, the J end lost 8 bases, and 14 bases lay between the germline ends. This CDR3 is 12 amino acids long. Here the CDR3 DNA reads TGTGCCAGCAAGGAGAGGGGAGGAGGCTACACCTTC. Amino acids: CASKERGGGYTF.

The V and J genes are TRBV7-9 and TRBJ1-5; no definite D call. The CDR3 runs 12 residues. V was cut by 4 bases and J by 9 bases, with 10 bases left in between. Germline loops: CDR1 SEHNR, CDR2 FQNEAQ (reference sequence). DNA for the CDR3: TGTGCCAGCAGCTCCTTGAAGGGGCCCCAGCATTTT. Protein sequence: CASSSLKGPQHF.

This chain connects TRBV4-1 to TRBJ2-1, with D unclear. This CDR3 has 15 residues. The germline V and J ends were trimmed by 2 bases and 8 bases, with 16 bases remaining between them. The germline V gene has CDR1 MGHRA and CDR2 YSYEKL. The CDR3: CASSQSGILIYEQFF. The CDR3 region has the DNA TGCGCCAGCAGCCAAAGTGGGATATTAATCTATGAGCAGTTCTTC.

This chain links TRBV27 with TRBJ1-1; D remains ambiguous. The CDR3 spans 15 residues. The germline V gene has CDR1 MNHEY and CDR2 SMNVEV (reference sequence). Trimming took 0 bases from V and 0 from J, leaving 8 bases between them. This CDR3 is CASSLSHGMNTEAFF. CDR3 coding DNA: TGTGCCAGCAGTTTATCGCATGGGATGAACACTGAAGCTTTCTTT.

V gene TRBV12-5 combines with J gene TRBJ2-7, with D tentatively TRBD2 (6 bases). Germline assignment: CDR1 LGHNT and CDR2 FRNRAP. The V gene lost 5 bases and the J gene lost 4 bases, with 21 bases spanning the gap. The CDR3 length is 16 residues. CDR3 in amino acids: CASGPVSGVTGYEQYF. Written as DNA, the CDR3 is TGTGCTAGTGGTCCCGTTAGCGGTGTCACCGGGTACGAGCAGTACTTC.

V usage is TRBV7-9 and J usage is TRBJ2-7; 7 nucleotides agree with TRBD1. The CDR3 runs to 12 residues. Germline trimming cut 4 bases from V and 5 bases from J; bases unmatched to any gene: 2. Germline-derived CDR1 and CDR2 are SEHNR and FQNEAQ (reference sequence). The DNA of the CDR3 is TGTGCCAGCAGCTATGGGACAGACGAGCAGTACTTC. Encoded protein: CASSYGTDEQYF.

The chain employs TRBV18 and TRBJ2-1; 13 positions match TRBD2. Germline loops: CDR1 KGHSH, CDR2 LQKENI. The CDR3 is made up of 15 amino acids. Unmatched junction bases numbered 4, after V lost 6 bases and J lost 5 bases. The CDR3 region has the DNA TGTGCCAGCTCCCCGGGACTAGCGGGAAACAATGAGCAGTTCTTC. This translates into CASSPGLAGNNEQFF.

The CDR3 nucleotides read TGTGCCAGCAGGGACCCCGGACAGGGGGCAGGAGAAAAACTGTTTTTT. Translation gives CASRDPGQGAGEKLFF. The chain uses TRBV2 and TRBJ1-4; the match to TRBD1 covers 11 bases. This CDR3 is 16 amino acids long. From germline, CDR1 is SNHLY and CDR2 FYNNEI. With 6 bases clipped from V and 8 bases from J, the junction kept 11 bases outside the gene matches.

V and J are TRBV12-5 and TRBJ2-2; TRBD2 matches at 12 bases. V dropped 2 bases and J dropped 3; count of bases not matched to a gene: 4. CDR3 size: 17 residues. Germline lookup yields CDR1 LGHNT and CDR2 FRNRAP. CDR3 sequence reads: CASGLTPSGRDTGELFF. For the CDR3, the DNA is TGTGCTAGTGGTTTGACCCCTAGCGGGAGGGACACCGGGGAGCTGTTTTTT.

The V gene is TRBV4-1, the J gene TRBJ1-1; D gene ambiguous. The CDR3 has 13 residues. Germline CDR1 and CDR2: MGHRA and YSYEKL. Trimming cost V 4 bases and J 4 bases, with 10 bases left between them. The DNA of the CDR3 is TGCGCCAGCAGCCGGGCGGATCTCACTGAAGCTTTCTTT. As protein: CASSRADLTEAFF.

J is TRBJ1-1 and V is TRBV10-1; tentatively, D is TRBD1 (5 bases). Germline CDR1 and CDR2: WNHNN and SYGVQD (reference sequence). This CDR3 spans 13 amino acids. V was clipped by 0 bases and J by 6 bases, with 8 bases between them. The CDR3 is CASSESQGPEAFF. The CDR3 nucleotides are TGCGCCAGCAGTGAGTCCCAGGGTCCTGAAGCTTTCTTT.

The V and J genes are TRBV4-3 and TRBJ2-2, with 8 bases fitting TRBD1. Germline values: CDR1 LGHNA, CDR2 YSLEER. V shed 4 bases, J shed 6 bases, and the junction held 4 bases outside the gene matches. The CDR3 runs 14 residues. The chain's CDR3 is CASSRTGMSGELFF. The CDR3 DNA reads TGCGCCAGCAGCCGGACAGGGATGTCCGGGGAGCTGTTTTTT.

The V call is TRBV7-8, the J call TRBJ1-2, with D possibly TRBD1 on 6 matching bases. Trimming pared 4 bases from V and 7 bases from J, leaving 16 bases between. CDR1 and CDR2 (germline): SGHVS, FQNEAQ. This CDR3 is 14 amino acids long. This CDR3 is CASSSPRGQAGYTF. The CDR3 nucleotides are TGTGCCAGCAGCTCTCCCCGGGGGCAAGCTGGCTACACCTTC.

The genes are TRBV12-2 and TRBJ2-7; the DNA was not used to check the table's D call, TRBD1. TRBV12-2 is described as a pseudogene. This CDR3 comprises 14 residues. For the CDR3, the DNA is TGTGCAAGTCGCCCCCGGACAGACTCCTACGAGCAGTACTTC. Translating it yields CASRPRTDSYEQYF.

This chain links TRBV27 with TRBJ1-2, with 7 bases aligning to TRBD1. Germline-derived CDR1 and CDR2 are MNHEY and SMNVEV (reference sequence). J lost 2 bases, V lost 2 bases, and 14 bases had no gene match. The CDR3 covers 18 residues. Here the CDR3 DNA reads TGTGCCAGCAGTTTAGAAAGTTTTAGTGTGACAGGGAACTATGGCTACACCTTC. Translating it yields CASSLESFSVTGNYGYTF.

The V gene is TRBV9, the J gene TRBJ2-3; 9 nucleotides agree with TRBD2. The CDR3 loop spans 14 amino acids. Trimming removed 3 bases from V and 6 bases from J; junction bases left unmatched: 5. Germline CDR1 SGDLS, CDR2 YYNGEE. CDR3 in DNA: TGTGCCAGCAGCGCTAGCGGGAAGCCGGATACGCAGTATTTT. It encodes CASSASGKPDTQYF.